Sequencing of this TCR beta chain was carried out in a study of blood T cell repertoires in COVID-19. Study-wide context: Sites across the United States, Italy and Spain contributed samples from acute and convalescent COVID-19. T cells, B-cell-depleted T cells, or PBMCs supplied cDNA or gDNA.

V was trimmed by 3 bases and J by 2 bases, leaving 11 bases between them. CDR1 and CDR2 from the germline V gene are SNHLY and FYNNEI. The CDR3 totals 15 residues. Per the original data handling: Estimation of nucleated cell counts was performed using reference gene primer amplification. Repertoires were generated with immunoSEQ multiplex PCR, while TCRdb's copy carries only in-frame clones and drops some. V and J calls and clone size come straight from that table; D and trimming were deduced from the DNA. The table has around 55,000 clones, approximately 85% seen once. This clone was counted between two and nine times.

This clonotype was obtained from a human donor in a cohort sampled during active COVID-19. Sequencing was done on a sample of peripheral blood. The genes are TRBV2 and TRBJ2-4; D possibly corresponds to TRBD1 (5 bases). In DNA form, the CDR3 reads TGTGCCAGCAGTGATAAGGGGCCTTCCAAAAACATTCAGTACTTC. This codes for CASSDKGPSKNIQYF.